The next 12 T cell receptor beta chains were all read from a single sample in a study of T-cell reconstitution after alpha-beta-depleted transplantation in children. This sample's TCRbeta library carried unique molecular identifier barcodes. One entry per CDR3 protein results from TCRdb running MiXCR on the PCR reads. Here the sample spans roughly 100,000 distinct CDR3 sequences, roughly 7.7% being singletons. The specimen was PBMCs from the stem cell graft donor, collected from the stem cell graft. Receptors were obtained from a human donor who donated a stem cell graft to a child with congenital amegakaryocytic thrombocytopenia.

Ten or more counts support this clonotype. V gene TRBV10-3 combines with J gene TRBJ2-2, with TRBD2 as a possible D gene (5 bases). In germline, CDR1 is ENHRY, CDR2 SYGVKD. The CDR3 contains 13 residues. Trimming took 3 bases from V and 4 from J, leaving 6 bases between them. The CDR3 DNA sequence: TGTGCCATCAGTGAAGCGGTCACCGGGGAGCTGTTTTTT. Translation gives CAISEAVTGELFF.

This clonotype was counted many times. This chain links TRBV7-8 with TRBJ1-2, with a tentative D call TRBD1 (6 bases). V was clipped by 5 bases and J by 6 bases, with 10 bases between them. This CDR3 is 12 amino acids long. CDR1 SGHVS and CDR2 FQNEAQ come from the germline V gene. Here the CDR3 reads CASSLHRDGYTF. CDR3 DNA: TGTGCCAGCAGCCTCCACAGGGATGGCTACACCTTC. Variable domain in full (rest from reference TRBV7-8 and TRBJ1-2): GAGVSQSPRYKVAKRGQDVALRCDPISGHVSLFWYQQALGQGPEFLTYFQNEAQLDKSGLPSDRFFAERPEGSVSTLKIQRTQQEDSAVYLCASSLHRDGYTFGSGTRLTVV.

The table lists this clonotype with a few counts. CDR3 DNA: TGTGCCACCTCTGATCAGAGGACTGAAAAACTGTTTTTT. Translation: CATSDQRTEKLFF. The chain recombines TRBV19 with TRBJ1-4; D is ambiguous. V was pared by 10 bases and J by 7 bases, with 16 bases between. CDR1 is LNHDA and CDR2 is SQIVND in the germline V gene (reference sequence). The CDR3 extends over 13 amino acids.

This rearrangement joins TRBV30 to TRBJ1-4; 7 bases agree with TRBD1. The CDR3 covers 14 residues. Trimming took 0 bases from V and 7 from J; bases not matched to a gene: 5. CDR1 and CDR2 (germline): GTSNPN, SVGIG (reference sequence). The CDR3 loop is CAWSVMSGGEKLFF. The CDR3 bases are TGTGCCTGGAGTGTAATGTCAGGGGGTGAAAAACTGTTTTTT. Full variable domain (rest looked up from reference TRBV30 and TRBJ1-4): SQTIHQWPATLVQPVGSPLSLECTVEGTSNPNLYWYRQAAGRGLQLLFYSVGIGQISSEVPQNLSASRPQDRQFILSSKKLLLSDSGFYLCAWSVMSGGEKLFFGSGTQLSVL.

Note on this clonotype: This may be a read error, as it is one base from a much larger clone. Given the absence of the conserved phenylalanine or tryptophan at the CDR3 end, a read error is likely. CDR3 nucleotide sequence: TGTGCCAGCAGTAAAAAAGAGACCCAGTACATC. This gives the protein CASSKKETQYI. This rearrangement joins TRBV12-3 or TRBV12-4 to TRBJ2-5; D unclear. Trimming cost V 5 bases and J 3 bases, with 4 bases left between them. The CDR3 runs to 11 residues.

This clonotype was counted at least ten times. The chain uses TRBV20-1 and TRBJ2-7; TRBD2 agrees at 7 bases. CDR1 and CDR2 from the germline V gene are DFQATT and SNEGSKA (reference sequence). The ends lost 6 bases at V and 9 bases at J; junction bases unmatched: 8. The CDR3 runs 11 residues. CDR3 bases: TGCAGTGCATCGTTGGGGGGGGTGCAGTACTTC. Amino acid sequence: CSASLGGVQYF.

The table lists this clonotype with many counts. The chain employs TRBV6-1 and TRBJ2-5, with D possibly being TRBD1 or TRBD2 (5 bases each). The V and J ends lost 10 bases and 1 base respectively, with 13 bases between them. The length of the CDR3 is 13 residues. Germline loops: CDR1 MNHNS, CDR2 SASEGT. The CDR3, as DNA: TGTGCCATACTTCGGGGCCGCCAAGAGACCCAGTACTTC. The encoded protein is CAILRGRQETQYF.

Concerning this clonotype: Since a much larger clone is just one base distant, this may be a read error. The chain employs TRBV7-8 and TRBJ2-4, with 7 nucleotides matching TRBD2. The CDR3 length is 15 residues. The germline gives CDR1 SGHVS, CDR2 FQNEAQ. The CDR3 DNA is TGTGCCAGCAGCGTTAGCGGGCTTACGGGGAACAGTCAGTACTTC. It is translated as CASSVSGLTGNSQYF.

The sample holds many counts of this clonotype. J is TRBJ1-2 and V is TRBV30, with D perhaps matching TRBD1 (6 bases). The germline gives CDR1 GTSNPN, CDR2 SVGIG (reference sequence). Trimming cost V 4 bases and J 9 bases, with 18 bases left between them. This CDR3 is 13 amino acids long. The DNA for the CDR3 is TGTGCCTGGAATGACAGGAGGTTTGGTCGCTACACCTTC. Translated: CAWNDRRFGRYTF.

This clonotype was detected many times. The rearrangement joins TRBV28 to TRBJ2-6; D perhaps matches TRBD1 (6 bases). Germline CDR1 and CDR2: MDHEN and SYDVKM. The CDR3 has 17 amino acids. The V end lost 3 bases, the J end lost 3 bases, and 15 bases lay between the germline ends. As DNA, the CDR3 is TGTGCCAGCAGTTTGGTAGGCAGGGGCGATGGGGCCAACGTCCTGACTTTC. It yields the protein CASSLVGRGDGANVLTF. Complete variable domain (other parts from reference TRBV28 and TRBJ2-6): DVKVTQSSRYLVKRTGEKVFLECVQDMDHENMFWYRQDPGLGLRLIYFSYDVKMKEKGDIPEGYSVSREKKERFSLILESASTNQTSMYLCASSLVGRGDGANVLTFGAGSRLTVL.

The chain combines TRBV6-6 with TRBJ2-1; possibly TRBD2 for D (5 bases). Trimming cost V 11 bases and J 4 bases, with 12 bases left between them. The germline CDR1 and CDR2 sequences are MNHNY and SVGAGI (reference sequence). CDR3 length equals 12 residues. For the CDR3, the DNA is TGTGCCGGCGGAGGATTTTACAATGAGCAGTTCTTC. The encoded protein is CAGGGFYNEQFF.

This clonotype was seen repeatedly, ten times or more. This rearrangement joins TRBV5-1 to TRBJ2-7; unclear D gene. The CDR3 has 14 residues. Trimming removed 0 bases from V and 7 bases from J, with 14 bases in between. In germline, CDR1 is SGHRS, CDR2 YFSETQ. The CDR3 is CASSLGSGPAEQYF. CDR3 bases: TGCGCCAGCAGCTTGGGGTCAGGCCCCGCTGAGCAGTACTTC.